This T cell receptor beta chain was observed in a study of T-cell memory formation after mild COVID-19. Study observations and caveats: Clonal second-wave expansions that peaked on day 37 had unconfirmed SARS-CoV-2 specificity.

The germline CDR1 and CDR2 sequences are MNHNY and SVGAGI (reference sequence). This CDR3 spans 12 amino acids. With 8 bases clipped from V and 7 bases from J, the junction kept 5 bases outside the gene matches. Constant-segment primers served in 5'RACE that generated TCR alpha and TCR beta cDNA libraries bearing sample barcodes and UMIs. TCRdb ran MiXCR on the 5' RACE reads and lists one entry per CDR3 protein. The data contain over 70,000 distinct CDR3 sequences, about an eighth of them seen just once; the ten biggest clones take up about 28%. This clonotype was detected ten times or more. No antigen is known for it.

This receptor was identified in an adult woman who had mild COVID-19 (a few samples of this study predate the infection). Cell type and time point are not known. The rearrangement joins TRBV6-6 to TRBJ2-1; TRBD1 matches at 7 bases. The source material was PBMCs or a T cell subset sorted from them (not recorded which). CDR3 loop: CASELTGNEQFF. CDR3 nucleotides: TGTGCCAGCGAACTGACAGGGAATGAGCAGTTCTTC.